The 5 T cell receptor beta chains in this list originate from one sample, sequenced in a study of regulatory T cells in long-lasting Graves disease. The time point here: persistent/refractory GD, antithyroid drugs over 5 years with positive TRAb. Preparation of the TCR library used RNA extracted from PBMCs. The authors built TCR beta libraries using iRepertoire HTBI primers and Arm-PCR of CDR3 regions. Using its own MiXCR run on the multiplex PCR reads, TCRdb lists one record per CDR3 protein. This sample carries fewer than 550,000 distinct CDR3 sequences, about 22% of them seen once, and the ten largest clones take about 7%. The specimen was peripheral blood mononuclear cells (PBMCs), collected when the disease was refractory, from a patient treated with antithyroid drugs. Source of these receptors: a female donor with Graves disease.

This clonotype was seen many times. CDR3 coding DNA: TGTGCCAGCAGTTCGAACAAGGGGAGGGAGACCCAGTACTTC. Encoded protein: CASSSNKGRETQYF. The chain is built from TRBV12-3 or TRBV12-4 and TRBJ2-5; the D gene is possibly TRBD2 (6 bases). V was cut by 4 bases and J by 5 bases, with 14 bases left in between. The CDR3 has 14 amino acids.

This clonotype was counted many times. The chain recombines TRBV28 with TRBJ2-5, with TRBD1 as a possible D gene (8 bases). Per germline, CDR1 MDHEN and CDR2 SYDVKM. V dropped 8 bases and J dropped 4 bases, with 14 bases sitting between them. CDR3 size: 13 residues. The CDR3 protein is CASENRGGETQYF. The CDR3 DNA reads as TGTGCCAGCGAAAACAGGGGGGGAGAGACCCAGTACTTC.

V and J are TRBV7-8 and TRBJ1-5, with D possibly matching TRBD1 (5 bases). V shed 2 bases and J shed 4 bases, with 9 bases lying between them. The CDR3 runs 14 residues. Germline V CDR1 and CDR2: SGHVS, FQNEAQ. The CDR3 nucleotides read TGTGCCAGCAGCTTATTGGGGGAAAATCAGCCCCAGCATTTT. It codes for CASSLLGENQPQHF.

Points on this clonotype: Since a much larger clone is just one base distant, this may be a read error. The gene calls are TRBV5-6 and TRBJ2-6; weak D call: TRBD1 (5 bases). CDR1 and CDR2 from the germline V gene are SGHDT and YYEEEE. There are 14 residues in the CDR3. The CDR3 protein is CASSFPSGANVPTF. The CDR3 DNA follows: TGTGCCAGCAGCTTCCCATCTGGGGCCAACGTCCCGACTTTC.

This clonotype was seen at least ten times. This chain connects TRBV6-2 or TRBV6-3 to TRBJ2-7, with TRBD2 identical over 8 bases. The V gene's germline CDR1 is MNHEY and CDR2 SVGEGT. After removal of 6 bases from V and 3 bases from J, the junction contained 7 bases not matched to a gene. The CDR3 length is 14 residues. The CDR3 is CASRDSGASYEQYF. CDR3 DNA: TGTGCCAGCAGGGATAGCGGGGCAAGCTACGAGCAGTACTTC.